Below are 21 T cell receptor beta chains sequenced from a single sample in a study of T cell changes during pregnancy in multiple sclerosis. Measured with immunoSEQ multiplex PCR; TCRdb has only the in-frame clones, and not every one. This sample has tens of thousands of clones, with 80% to 95% found just once. This material consisted of peripheral blood, taken in the third trimester of pregnancy. These TCRs come from a female donor in good health, enrolled as a control in a pregnancy study.

The gene calls are TRBV2 and TRBJ2-7; 7 nucleotides line up with TRBD2. After removal of 0 bases from V and 7 bases from J, the junction contained 6 bases not matched to a gene. The V gene's germline CDR1 is SNHLY and CDR2 FYNNEI. The CDR3 runs 14 residues. In DNA form, the CDR3 reads TGTGCCAGCAGTGAAGCCCCACCCGGGAGGGAGCAGTACTTC. Its protein is CASSEAPPGREQYF. The full variable domain, in which reference TRBV2 and TRBJ2-7 provide the parts outside the CDR3, is EPEVTQTPSHQVTQMGQEVILRCVPISNHLYFYWYRQILGQKVEFLVSFYNNEISEKSEIFDDQFSVERPDGSNFTLKIRSTKLEDSAMYFCASSEAPPGREQYFGPGTRLTVT.

The genes are TRBV2 and TRBJ1-1, with D perhaps TRBD1 (6 bases). V shed 7 bases and J shed 3 bases, with 9 bases lying between them. The CDR3 consists of 12 residues. Germline CDR1 reads SNHLY; CDR2 reads FYNNEI. The CDR3: CASTDSYTEAFF. In DNA form, the CDR3 reads TGTGCCAGCACGGACAGCTACACTGAAGCTTTCTTT.

The rearrangement joins TRBV29-1 to TRBJ1-5; possibly TRBD1 for D (5 bases). The V gene lost 0 bases and the J gene lost 0 bases, with 12 bases spanning the gap. Germline CDR1 is SQVTM and CDR2 is ANQGSEA. This CDR3 comprises 16 residues. This chain's CDR3 is CSVEEVRRVSNQPQHF. For the CDR3, the DNA is TGCAGCGTTGAAGAAGTTCGCAGGGTTAGCAATCAGCCCCAGCATTTT. Supplemented by reference TRBV29-1 and TRBJ1-5, the full variable domain reads SAVISQKPSRDICQRGTSLTIQCQVDSQVTMMFWYRQQPGQSLTLIATANQGSEATYESGFVIDKFPISRPNLTFSTLTVSNMSPEDSSIYLCSVEEVRRVSNQPQHFGDGTRLSIL.

This chain joins TRBV4-1 and TRBJ1-1; D perhaps matches TRBD1 (5 bases). The CDR3 is 16 residues long. Trimming stripped 3 bases from V and 0 bases from J, with 14 bases between. Looked up from germline, CDR1 is MGHRA and CDR2 is YSYEKL. CDR3 sequence: CASSQGPAGLNTEAFF. CDR3 in DNA: TGCGCCAGCAGCCAGGGTCCGGCGGGGCTGAACACTGAAGCTTTCTTT.

In this sample, this clone turned up a few times. The rearrangement links TRBV27 to TRBJ2-4; 7 bases align to TRBD1. This CDR3 contains 13 residues. The ends lost 5 bases at V and 7 bases at J; junction bases unmatched: 5. Germline assignment: CDR1 MNHEY and CDR2 SMNVEV (reference sequence). Here the CDR3 DNA reads TGTGCCAGCAGTATGGACAGGCTCAACATTCAGTACTTC. As protein: CASSMDRLNIQYF.

The J gene is TRBJ2-2, the V gene TRBV7-8; D might be TRBD2 (5 bases). With 5 bases removed from V and 1 base from J, the gap between germline ends came to 17 bases. CDR1 is SGHVS, CDR2 FQNEAQ, per germline. CDR3 size: 17 residues. The CDR3 loop reads CASSRRRGHLNTGELFF. Here the CDR3 DNA reads TGTGCCAGCAGCCGGAGACGAGGGCACTTGAACACCGGGGAGCTGTTTTTT.

The gene calls are TRBV19 and TRBJ2-3, with 8 bases matching TRBD2. The CDR3 covers 14 residues. CDR1 LNHDA and CDR2 SQIVND come from the germline V gene (reference sequence). V was pared by 6 bases and J by 4 bases, with 6 bases of the junction left unmatched. CDR3 nucleotides: TGTGCCAGTAGCCCGGGGGGGGTTGCAGATACGCAGTATTTT. Its translation: CASSPGGVADTQYF.

The V and J genes are TRBV6-5 and TRBJ1-2, with D tentatively TRBD1 (6 bases). Germline assignment: CDR1 MNHEY and CDR2 SVGAGI. The CDR3 runs to 15 residues. The ends were cut back, 8 bases at V and 1 base at J, with 17 bases in the middle. The DNA of the CDR3 is TGTGCCAGCGGAGTGAGGGGGGGGGATAACTATGGCTACACCTTC. It is translated as CASGVRGGDNYGYTF.

Only one count was recorded for this clone. The chain employs TRBV29-1 and TRBJ2-3; 7 bases are shared with TRBD2. The V segment lost 4 bases and the J segment 4 bases; nucleotides outside the gene matches: 2. Germline assignment: CDR1 SQVTM and CDR2 ANQGSEA. The CDR3 has 12 residues. Here the CDR3 DNA reads TGCAGCGTTGGGACTAGTTCAGATACGCAGTATTTT. Protein product: CSVGTSSDTQYF.

The chain recombines TRBV5-1 with TRBJ2-5; D ambiguous. With 2 bases removed from V and 5 bases from J, the gap between germline ends came to 4 bases. CDR1 and CDR2 from the germline V gene are SGHRS and YFSETQ. This CDR3 region has 11 residues. CDR3 DNA: TGCGCCAGCAGCTTTCGGGAGACCCAGTACTTC. Translating it yields CASSFRETQYF. The full variable domain, in which reference TRBV5-1 and TRBJ2-5 provide the parts outside the CDR3, is KAGVTQTPRYLIKTRGQQVTLSCSPISGHRSVSWYQQTPGQGLQFLFEYFSETQRNKGNFPGRFSGRQFSNSRSEMNVSTLELGDSALYLCASSFRETQYFGPGTRLLVL.

This clone showed up just once. The chain couples TRBV2 to TRBJ1-1; 11 bases are a match to TRBD1. The junction had 4 bases not matched to a gene; V was cut back by 6 bases and J by 1 base. The CDR3 is 15 residues long. CDR1 is SNHLY and CDR2 is FYNNEI in the germline V gene. The CDR3 sequence is CASSLGQGGNTEAFF. DNA of the CDR3: TGTGCCAGCAGCCTGGGACAGGGGGGGAACACTGAAGCTTTCTTT.

V gene TRBV9 combines with J gene TRBJ2-1; 9 bases are a match to TRBD2. Trimming at V came to 4 bases and at J to 6 bases, leaving 5 bases not matched to a gene. Germline CDR1 is SGDLS and CDR2 is YYNGEE. The CDR3 sequence is 14 residues long. CDR3 amino acids: CASSRATSGNEQFF. CDR3 sequence (DNA): TGTGCCAGCAGCCGCGCGACTAGCGGCAATGAGCAGTTCTTC.

J is TRBJ2-7 and V is TRBV4-1, with a weak D call TRBD2 (5 bases). Per germline, CDR1 MGHRA and CDR2 YSYEKL. The CDR3 loop spans 15 amino acids. V shed 0 bases and J shed 2 bases, with 11 bases lying between them. This chain's CDR3 is CASSQDGRSTYEQYF. CDR3 bases: TGCGCCAGCAGCCAAGATGGGAGATCTACCTACGAGCAGTACTTC.

The chain couples TRBV4-1 to TRBJ2-7; 11 nucleotides agree with TRBD1. Trimming removed 4 bases from V and 3 bases from J; junction bases left unmatched: 11. Germline V CDR1 and CDR2: MGHRA, YSYEKL. The CDR3 runs 17 residues. CDR3 in DNA: TGCGCCAGCAGCCCTGAAGGAGGGGACAGGGGGTTCTACGAGCAGTACTTC. Residues: CASSPEGGDRGFYEQYF.

This rearrangement joins TRBV2 to TRBJ1-2, with 9 bases matching TRBD1. Germline CDR1 SNHLY, CDR2 FYNNEI. The CDR3 loop spans 13 amino acids. V was pared by 4 bases and J by 7 bases, with 4 bases of the junction left unmatched. CDR3 DNA sequence: TGTGCCAGCAGTGGGACAGGGGTGCTTGGCTACACCTTC. Amino acid sequence: CASSGTGVLGYTF.

The rearrangement links TRBV19 to TRBJ1-5; possible D gene TRBD1, 6 bases. The V end was cut by 0 bases, the J end by 2 bases, with 14 bases between. The CDR3 extends over 17 amino acids. Per the germline V gene, CDR1 is LNHDA and CDR2 is SQIVND (reference sequence). The chain's CDR3 is CASSIEAARGGNQPQHF. The CDR3 nucleotides are TGTGCCAGTAGTATAGAGGCCGCCAGGGGTGGCAATCAGCCCCAGCATTTT.

This chain joins TRBV6-6 and TRBJ1-5; D remains ambiguous. The CDR3 is made up of 13 amino acids. CDR1 is MNHNY, CDR2 SVGAGI, per germline (reference sequence). V lost 4 bases, J lost 3 bases, and 7 bases lay in between. This CDR3 is CASSFFVNQPQHF. The CDR3 nucleotides read TGTGCCAGCAGTTTCTTCGTCAATCAGCCCCAGCATTTT.

This sequence joins TRBV4-2 and TRBJ2-7; possible D gene TRBD1, 6 bases. Germline V gene lookup returns CDR1 LGHNA and CDR2 YNFKEQ. The V end lost 4 bases, the J end lost 6 bases, and 13 bases lay between the germline ends. The CDR3 loop spans 13 amino acids. The CDR3 loop reads CASSPTLQGEQYF. CDR3 coding DNA: TGTGCCAGCAGCCCAACCTTACAGGGCGAGCAGTACTTC.

This clone was observed once. This chain links TRBV5-5 with TRBJ2-5; unclear D gene. The CDR3 spans 16 residues. Trimming removed 0 bases at V and 1 base at J, with 13 bases between. Germline CDR1 is SGHKS and CDR2 is YYEKEE (reference sequence). The CDR3 loop is CASSLGPIPSQETQYF. CDR3 nucleotides: TGTGCCAGCAGCTTGGGGCCAATCCCGTCCCAAGAGACCCAGTACTTC. Supplemented by reference TRBV5-5 and TRBJ2-5, the full variable domain reads DAGVTQSPTHLIKTRGQQVTLRCSPISGHKSVSWYQQVLGQGPQFIFQYYEKEERGRGNFPDRFSARQFPNYSSELNVNALLLGDSALYLCASSLGPIPSQETQYFGPGTRLLVL.

This clone was detected only once. The chain combines TRBV5-1 with TRBJ2-3; tentative D call: TRBD1 (5 bases). Trimming took off 0 bases at V and 3 bases at J, with 8 bases between the two ends. The germline CDR1 and CDR2 sequences are SGHRS and YFSETQ. The CDR3 loop spans 14 amino acids. The CDR3 bases are TGCGCCAGCAGCTTGGAGGGGCAGACAGATACGCAGTATTTT. The encoded protein is CASSLEGQTDTQYF.

The V gene is TRBV2, the J gene TRBJ2-7, with D possibly being TRBD1 (5 bases). Trimming left V 5 bases short and J 6 bases short, with 20 bases between. The CDR3 runs 15 residues. Per the germline V gene, CDR1 is SNHLY and CDR2 is FYNNEI. The CDR3 loop is CASSKGFVPGPEQYF. The CDR3 coding sequence is TGTGCCAGCAGTAAGGGGTTCGTGCCAGGCCCCGAGCAGTACTTC.